This T cell receptor beta chain was recovered during a study of OX40 agonist ivuxolimab in advanced cancers. Study-wide context: A male proportion of more than 75% was recorded, with mean age approximately 64 years and range 23 to 79.

V lost 5 bases, J lost 2 bases, and 7 bases lay in between. The CDR3 covers 12 residues. The germline gives CDR1 LNHDA, CDR2 SQIVND (reference sequence). Sequenced by immunoSEQ multiplex PCR; TCRdb stores in-frame clones only, minus some. The table includes around 60,000 clones, approximately 92% detected once. V and J are TRBV19 and TRBJ2-7; D may be TRBD1 (5 bases). The input for sequencing was CD4+ or CD8+ T cells sorted from blood, taken in a trial of the OX40 agonist ivuxolimab. The receptor was isolated from an adult with an advanced solid tumor such as melanoma, head and neck, liver or kidney cancer. The DNA of the CDR3 is TGTGCCAGTAGTGCGACAGCCTACGAGCAGTACTTC. Amino acids: CASSATAYEQYF.